Given below is one TCR beta chain in context. This record comes from a study of blood T cell repertoires in COVID-19. Germline assignment: CDR1 SNHLY and CDR2 FYNNEI. V was clipped by 8 bases and J by 5 bases; unmatched bases: 2. The CDR3 consists of 12 residues. This table comes from immunoSEQ multiplex PCR, and its TCRdb copy is limited to in-frame clones, with some not included. The sample carries approximately 150,000 clones, 82% recorded once. The receptor comes from a woman in her seventies with acute or convalescent COVID-19. The V and J genes are TRBV2 and TRBJ1-1; 10 bases are a match to TRBD1. The sequencing sample was made of peripheral blood. The chain's CDR3 is CASGTGDTEAFF. Written as DNA, the CDR3 is TGTGCCAGCGGGACAGGGGATACTGAAGCTTTCTTT.